The 3 T cell receptor beta chains reported below all come from one sample, sequenced in a study of T-cell reconstitution after alpha-beta-depleted transplantation in children. This sample's TCRbeta library carried unique molecular identifier barcodes. Via MiXCR, TCRdb re-called the PCR reads, giving one row per CDR3 protein. The table includes 300,000 or so distinct CDR3 sequences, 23% detected once. Source: PBMCs, mostly from graft donor cells, taken 180 days after TCRalphabeta/CD19-depleted stem cell transplant. These receptors were obtained from a male patient between 5 and 17 years old who had a stem cell transplant for acute lymphoblastic leukemia, so the T cells may come from the graft donor.

This clonotype turned up a few times. The chain is built from TRBV7-8 and TRBJ2-5; a weak D match, TRBD1 (5 bases). This CDR3 comprises 13 residues. Looked up from germline, CDR1 is SGHVS and CDR2 is FQNEAQ. The germline V and J ends were trimmed by 4 bases and 4 bases, with 10 bases remaining between them. CDR3: CASSSWGAETQYF. In nucleotides, the CDR3 is TGTGCCAGCAGCTCTTGGGGCGCAGAGACCCAGTACTTC.

V gene TRBV29-1 combines with J gene TRBJ2-7, with TRBD1 matching 8 bases. Germline trimming cut 5 bases from V and 4 bases from J; bases unmatched to any gene: 13. Germline CDR1 is SQVTM and CDR2 is ANQGSEA. This CDR3 is built from 15 residues. CDR3 amino acids: CSVSSTGGSLYEQYF. CDR3 DNA sequence: TGCAGCGTTTCAAGTACAGGGGGGAGCTTATACGAGCAGTACTTC.

This rearrangement joins TRBV9 to TRBJ2-1, with TRBD2 matching 14 bases. Germline CDR1 is SGDLS and CDR2 is YYNGEE. The CDR3 length is 18 residues. Trimming cost V 0 bases and J 0 bases; bases outside gene matches: 2. For the CDR3, the DNA is TGTGCCAGCAGCGTAGGACTAGCGGGAGGGCTCTCCTACAATGAGCAGTTCTTC. Amino acid sequence: CASSVGLAGGLSYNEQFF.